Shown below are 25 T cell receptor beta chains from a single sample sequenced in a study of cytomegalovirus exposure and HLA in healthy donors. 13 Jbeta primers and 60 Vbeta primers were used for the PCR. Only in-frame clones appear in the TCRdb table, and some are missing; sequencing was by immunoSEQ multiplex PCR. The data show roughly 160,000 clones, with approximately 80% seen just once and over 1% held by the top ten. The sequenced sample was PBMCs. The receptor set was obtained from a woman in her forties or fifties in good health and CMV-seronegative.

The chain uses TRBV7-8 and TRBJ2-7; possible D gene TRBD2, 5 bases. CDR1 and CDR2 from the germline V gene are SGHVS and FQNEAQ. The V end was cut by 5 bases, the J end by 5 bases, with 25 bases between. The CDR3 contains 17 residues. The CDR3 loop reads CASSRTRVRGRGDEQYF. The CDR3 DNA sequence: TGTGCCAGCAGCCGTACCCGGGTTCGAGGGCGTGGAGACGAGCAGTACTTC.

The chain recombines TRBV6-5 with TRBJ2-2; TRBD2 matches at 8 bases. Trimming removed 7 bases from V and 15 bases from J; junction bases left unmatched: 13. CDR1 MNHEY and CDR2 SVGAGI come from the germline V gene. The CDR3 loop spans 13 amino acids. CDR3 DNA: TGTGCCAGCACCAGAACGGGGGGGAATAACGTGTTTTTT. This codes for CASTRTGGNNVFF.

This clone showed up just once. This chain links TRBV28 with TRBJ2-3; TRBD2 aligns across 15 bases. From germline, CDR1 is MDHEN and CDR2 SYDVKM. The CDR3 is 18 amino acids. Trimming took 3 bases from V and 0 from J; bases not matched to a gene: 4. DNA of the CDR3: TGTGCCAGCAGTTTTGGACTAGCGGGGGGGATTAGCACAGATACGCAGTATTTT. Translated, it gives CASSFGLAGGISTDTQYF.

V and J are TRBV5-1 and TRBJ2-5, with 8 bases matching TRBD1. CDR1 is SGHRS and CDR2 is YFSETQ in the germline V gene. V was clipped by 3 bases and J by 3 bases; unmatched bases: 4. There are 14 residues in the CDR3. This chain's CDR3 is CASSWTGSKETQYF. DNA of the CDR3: TGCGCCAGCAGCTGGACAGGGTCTAAAGAGACCCAGTACTTC.

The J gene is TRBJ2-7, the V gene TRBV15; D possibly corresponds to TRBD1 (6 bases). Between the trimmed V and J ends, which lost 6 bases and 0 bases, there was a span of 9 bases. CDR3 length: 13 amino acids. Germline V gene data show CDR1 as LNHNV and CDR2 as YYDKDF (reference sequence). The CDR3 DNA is TGTGCCACCAGACAGGGTTTCTCCTACGAGCAGTACTTC. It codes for CATRQGFSYEQYF.

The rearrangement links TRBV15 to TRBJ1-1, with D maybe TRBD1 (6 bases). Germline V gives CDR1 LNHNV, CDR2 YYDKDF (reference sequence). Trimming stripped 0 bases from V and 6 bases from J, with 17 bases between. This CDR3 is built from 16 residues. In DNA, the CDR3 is TGTGCCACCAGCAGAGAACTGACAGGTTATATCGCTGAAGCTTTCTTT. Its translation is CATSRELTGYIAEAFF. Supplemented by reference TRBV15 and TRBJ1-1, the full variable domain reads DAMVIQNPRYQVTQFGKPVTLSCSQTLNHNVMYWYQQKSSQAPKLLFHYYDKDFNNEADTPDNFQSRRPNTSFCFLDIRSPGLGDTAMYLCATSRELTGYIAEAFFGQGTRLTVV.

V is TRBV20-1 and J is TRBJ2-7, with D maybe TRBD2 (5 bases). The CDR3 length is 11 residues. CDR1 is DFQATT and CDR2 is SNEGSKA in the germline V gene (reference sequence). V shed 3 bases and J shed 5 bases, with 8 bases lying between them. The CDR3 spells CSASSGDEQYF. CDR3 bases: TGCAGTGCTAGTTCCGGGGACGAGCAGTACTTC.

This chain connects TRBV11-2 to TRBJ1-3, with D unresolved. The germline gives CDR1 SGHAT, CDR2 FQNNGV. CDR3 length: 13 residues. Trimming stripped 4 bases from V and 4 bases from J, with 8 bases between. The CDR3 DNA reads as TGTGCCAGCAGCTCAGACTTCGGAAACACCATATATTTT. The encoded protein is CASSSDFGNTIYF.

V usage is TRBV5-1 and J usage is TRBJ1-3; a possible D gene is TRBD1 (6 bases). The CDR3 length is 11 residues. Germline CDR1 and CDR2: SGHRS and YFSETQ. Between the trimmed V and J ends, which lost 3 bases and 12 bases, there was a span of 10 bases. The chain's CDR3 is CASSSGQYIYF. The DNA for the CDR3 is TGCGCCAGCAGCTCGGGACAATACATATATTTT. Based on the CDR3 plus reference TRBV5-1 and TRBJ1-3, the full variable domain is KAGVTQTPRYLIKTRGQQVTLSCSPISGHRSVSWYQQTPGQGLQFLFEYFSETQRNKGNFPGRFSGRQFSNSRSEMNVSTLELGDSALYLCASSSGQYIYFGEGSWLTVV.

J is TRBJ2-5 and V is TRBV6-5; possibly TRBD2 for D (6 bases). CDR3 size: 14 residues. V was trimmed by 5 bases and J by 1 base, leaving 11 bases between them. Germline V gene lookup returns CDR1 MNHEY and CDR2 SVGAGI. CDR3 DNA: TGTGCCAGCAGTCCCGCCGGGGGCCAAGAGACCCAGTACTTC. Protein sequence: CASSPAGGQETQYF.

The CDR3 reads CASVAGTSGSPYEQYF. CDR3 in DNA: TGTGCCAGTGTGGCAGGGACTAGCGGGTCCCCCTACGAGCAGTACTTC. The chain couples TRBV28 to TRBJ2-7; 12 bases map to TRBD2. This CDR3 has 16 residues. Trimming cost V 9 bases and J 2 bases; bases outside gene matches: 11. Per germline, CDR1 MDHEN and CDR2 SYDVKM.

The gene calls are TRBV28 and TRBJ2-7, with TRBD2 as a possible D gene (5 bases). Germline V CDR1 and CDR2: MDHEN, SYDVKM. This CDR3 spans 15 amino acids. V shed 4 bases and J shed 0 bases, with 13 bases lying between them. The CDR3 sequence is CASSSARVSSYEQYF. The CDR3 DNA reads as TGTGCCAGCAGTTCGGCGCGGGTCAGCTCCTACGAGCAGTACTTC. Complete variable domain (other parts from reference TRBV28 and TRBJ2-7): DVKVTQSSRYLVKRTGEKVFLECVQDMDHENMFWYRQDPGLGLRLIYFSYDVKMKEKGDIPEGYSVSREKKERFSLILESASTNQTSMYLCASSSARVSSYEQYFGPGTRLTVT.

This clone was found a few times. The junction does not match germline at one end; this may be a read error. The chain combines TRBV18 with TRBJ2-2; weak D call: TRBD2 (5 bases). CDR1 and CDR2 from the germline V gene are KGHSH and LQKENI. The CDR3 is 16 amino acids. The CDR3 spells CASSQGLPRNAGELFF. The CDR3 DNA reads TGTGCCAGCTCACAAGGACTCCCCCGGAACGCCGGGGAGCTGTTTTTT.

CDR3 residues: CASSPTGDYGYTF. The CDR3 DNA follows: TGTGCCAGCAGTCCGACAGGAGACTATGGCTACACCTTC. The rearrangement joins TRBV28 to TRBJ1-2, with a tentative D call TRBD1 (6 bases). There are 13 residues in the CDR3. V gave up 5 bases and J gave up 3 bases, with 10 bases separating them. Germline-derived CDR1 and CDR2 are MDHEN and SYDVKM.

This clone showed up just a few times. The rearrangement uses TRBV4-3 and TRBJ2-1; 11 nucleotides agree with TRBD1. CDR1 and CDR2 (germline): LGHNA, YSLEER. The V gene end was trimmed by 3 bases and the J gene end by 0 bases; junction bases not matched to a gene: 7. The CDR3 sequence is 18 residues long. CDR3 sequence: CASSHIPGTGGSYNEQFF. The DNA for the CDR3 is TGCGCCAGCAGCCATATTCCCGGGACAGGGGGCTCCTACAATGAGCAGTTCTTC.

In DNA form, the CDR3 reads TGTGCCAGCAGCTTAGTCACACCTGGGGCCAACGTCCTGACTTTC. As protein: CASSLVTPGANVLTF. The rearrangement joins TRBV7-8 to TRBJ2-6; no clear D. Trimming removed 1 base at V and 2 bases at J, with 6 bases between. The CDR3 is 15 amino acids. CDR1 SGHVS and CDR2 FQNEAQ come from the germline V gene.

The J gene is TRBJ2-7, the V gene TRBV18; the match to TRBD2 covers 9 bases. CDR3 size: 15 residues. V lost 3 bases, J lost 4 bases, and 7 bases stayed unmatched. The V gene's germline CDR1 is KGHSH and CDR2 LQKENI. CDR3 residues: CASSPIAGVPYEQYF. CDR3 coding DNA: TGTGCCAGCTCACCGATAGCGGGAGTTCCGTACGAGCAGTACTTC.

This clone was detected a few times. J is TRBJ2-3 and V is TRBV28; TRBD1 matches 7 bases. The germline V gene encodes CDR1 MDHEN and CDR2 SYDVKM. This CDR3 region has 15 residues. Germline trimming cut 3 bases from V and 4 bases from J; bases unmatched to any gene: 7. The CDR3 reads CASSFRTGDPDTQYF. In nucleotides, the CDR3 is TGTGCCAGCAGTTTTCGGACAGGTGATCCAGATACGCAGTATTTT.

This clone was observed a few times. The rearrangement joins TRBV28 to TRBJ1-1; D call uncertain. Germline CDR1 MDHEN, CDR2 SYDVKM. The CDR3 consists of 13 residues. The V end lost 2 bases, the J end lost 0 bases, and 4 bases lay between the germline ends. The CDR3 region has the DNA TGTGCCAGCAGTTTACGTCTGAACACTGAAGCTTTCTTT. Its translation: CASSLRLNTEAFF.

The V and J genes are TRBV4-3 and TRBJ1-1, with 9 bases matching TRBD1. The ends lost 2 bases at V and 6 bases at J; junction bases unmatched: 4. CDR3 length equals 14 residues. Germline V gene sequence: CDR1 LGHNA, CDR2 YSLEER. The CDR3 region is CASSQRDRASEAFF. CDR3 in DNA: TGCGCCAGCAGCCAAAGGGACAGGGCTTCTGAAGCTTTCTTT.

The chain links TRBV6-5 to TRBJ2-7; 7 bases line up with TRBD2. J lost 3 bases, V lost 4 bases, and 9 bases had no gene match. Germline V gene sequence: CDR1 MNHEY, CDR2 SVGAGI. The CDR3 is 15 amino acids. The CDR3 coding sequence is TGTGCCAGCAGTTCCCGGGACCGGGGGGTCTACGAGCAGTACTTC. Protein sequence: CASSSRDRGVYEQYF.

DNA for the CDR3: TGTGCCACCAGCAGAGGTGATACAGGAGCCTACGAGCAGTACTTC. Protein: CATSRGDTGAYEQYF. This chain uses TRBV15 with TRBJ2-7, with a possible D match to TRBD1 (5 bases). Between the trimmed V and J ends, which lost 1 base and 2 bases, there was a span of 12 bases. The CDR3 covers 15 residues. Germline loops: CDR1 LNHNV, CDR2 YYDKDF (reference sequence).

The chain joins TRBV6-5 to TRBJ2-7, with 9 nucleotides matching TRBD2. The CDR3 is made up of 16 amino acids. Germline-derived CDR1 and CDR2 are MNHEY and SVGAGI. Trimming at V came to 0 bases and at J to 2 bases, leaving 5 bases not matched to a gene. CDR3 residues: CASSYSSLAGPYEQYF. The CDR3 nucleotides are TGTGCCAGCAGTTACTCCTCACTAGCGGGTCCCTACGAGCAGTACTTC.

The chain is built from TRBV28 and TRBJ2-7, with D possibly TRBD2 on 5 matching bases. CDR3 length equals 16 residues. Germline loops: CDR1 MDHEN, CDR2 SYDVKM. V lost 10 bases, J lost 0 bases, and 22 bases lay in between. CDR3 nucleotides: TGTGCCACCCACCCCTTTGGGGAGCTCTCCTCCTACGAGCAGTACTTC. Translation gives CATHPFGELSSYEQYF. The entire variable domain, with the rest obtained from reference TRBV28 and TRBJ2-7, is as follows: DVKVTQSSRYLVKRTGEKVFLECVQDMDHENMFWYRQDPGLGLRLIYFSYDVKMKEKGDIPEGYSVSREKKERFSLILESASTNQTSMYLCATHPFGELSSYEQYFGPGTRLTVT.

Here the CDR3 DNA reads TGTGCCAGCAGCGTGGGCCGGGCGGGACTTGGAGAGACCCAGTACTTC. As protein: CASSVGRAGLGETQYF. The rearrangement links TRBV9 to TRBJ2-5; a possible D gene is TRBD2 (6 bases). The CDR3 spans 16 residues. V shed 2 bases and J shed 4 bases, with 18 bases lying between them. Germline V lookup: CDR1 SGDLS, CDR2 YYNGEE.